These 28 T cell receptor beta chains were all obtained from the same sample, sequenced in a study of tissue T cells after allogeneic stem cell transplantation. Here immunoSEQ multiplex PCR was the method, and the copy in TCRdb shows in-frame clones only, minus some. The sample lists 40,000 to 50,000 clones; about three quarters were seen once. Sequencing was performed on sorted cells pooled from one or two spleens. The receptors were sampled from a pool of C57BL/6 mice in good health.

About this clone: Gene names and germline match the mouse. With the read ending 1 residue before the CDR3 end, the germline J gene is used to fill in that end. This rearrangement joins TRBV1 to TRBJ2-2; D is possibly TRBD1 (5 bases). The CDR3 spans 15 residues. Germline V gene sequence: CDR1 NSQYPW, CDR2 LRSPGD (reference sequence). The V end lost 1 base, the J end lost 0 bases, and 6 bases lay between the germline ends. Partial CDR3 DNA: TGCACCTGCAGTGCAGGGACAACAAACACCGGGCAGCTCTAC. Its translation: CTCSAGTTNTGQLY. The entire CDR3 is CTCSAGTTNTGQLYF.

A note on this clone: Mouse names are used for the genes. The read finishes 1 residue shy of the CDR3 end, and the germline J gene is used to complete it. The V gene is TRBV2, the J gene TRBJ1-2; no clear D gene. Per the germline V gene, CDR1 is LGHNA and CDR2 is YSYQKL. The CDR3 consists of 14 residues. V dropped 4 bases and J dropped 4 bases, with 13 bases sitting between them. The chain's CDR3 is CASSRGGDGSDYTF. CDR3 DNA, as far as it was read: TGTGCCAGCAGCCGCGGCGGGGATGGCTCCGACTACACC.

This clone has only a few counts. The genes and germline here are from mouse. Sequencing ends 1 residue short of the CDR3 end; the germline J gene provides the rest. The chain combines TRBV13-2 with TRBJ2-3, with D possibly being TRBD1 (5 bases). The V gene's germline CDR1 is NNHNN and CDR2 SYGAGS (reference sequence). The CDR3 contains 14 residues. The V gene lost 3 bases and the J gene lost 0 bases, with 8 bases spanning the gap. CDR3 protein: CASGVDNSAETLYF. The sequenced part of the CDR3 DNA is TGTGCCAGCGGTGTGGACAATAGTGCAGAAACGCTGTAT.

Of note for this clone: Mouse gene names and germline throughout. The observed sequence ends 1 residue before the CDR3 terminus, with the missing tail filled in from the germline J gene. The rearrangement joins TRBV13-1 to TRBJ2-7, with TRBD2 matching 10 bases. V lost 2 bases and J lost 7; bases outside the gene matches: 6. This CDR3 is 14 amino acids long. Germline V lookup: CDR1 NSHNY, CDR2 SYGAGN. The sequenced part of the CDR3 DNA is TGTGCCAGCAGTGAAGCTGGGGGGGCTGGGGAACAGTAC. Translation: CASSEAGGAGEQY. The full CDR3 reads CASSEAGGAGEQYF.

With regard to this clone: Gene names refer to mouse genes. The read falls 1 residue short of the CDR3 end, and the missing part is taken from the germline J gene. The chain couples TRBV20 to TRBJ2-7, with TRBD2 identical over 11 bases. CDR1 GFQATS and CDR2 STVNSAI come from the germline V gene. The CDR3 is 12 residues long. The J segment lost 4 bases and the V segment lost 6 bases, leaving 2 bases of the junction unmatched. The part of the CDR3 DNA that was read is TGTGGTGCCAGGACTGGGGGGTATGAACAGTAC. It encodes CGARTGGYEQY. Given in full, the CDR3 is CGARTGGYEQYF.

Turning to this clone: Gene names refer to mouse genes. The CDR3 goes on 1 residue after the read ends, and that part is filled in from the germline J gene. The chain recombines TRBV13-2 with TRBJ2-3, with 10 bases lining up with TRBD2. The CDR3 consists of 16 residues. V shed 0 bases and J 3 bases; nucleotides not matched to a gene: 4. The germline CDR1 and CDR2 sequences are NNHNN and SYGAGS (reference sequence). The CDR3 protein is CASGDAAGGAAETLYF. The covered CDR3 bases are TGTGCCAGCGGTGATGCAGCTGGGGGGGCGGCAGAAACGCTGTAT.

With respect to this clone: Mouse germline and gene names are used. Read data end 1 residue before the CDR3 end; the end is taken from the germline J gene. The chain employs TRBV13-3 and TRBJ2-3; D not certain. The CDR3 sequence is 14 residues long. Trimming shortened V by 5 bases and J by 0 bases, and 10 bases separated the two germline ends. The germline V gene has CDR1 NNHDY and CDR2 SYVADS. The sequenced part of the CDR3 DNA is TGTGCCAGCAGAAGACAAAATAGTGCAGAAACGCTGTAT. Its protein product is CASRRQNSAETLY. The full CDR3 protein reads CASRRQNSAETLYF.

In regard to this clone: The listed genes are named as in mouse. Read sequence stops 1 residue before the CDR3 end, and the germline J gene provides the missing end. The V call is TRBV13-1, the J call TRBJ1-5; perhaps TRBD1 as D (6 bases). V was clipped by 7 bases and J by 0 bases, with 8 bases between them. This CDR3 has 13 amino acids. Germline CDR1 reads NSHNY; CDR2 reads SYGAGN. The covered CDR3 bases are TGTGCCAGCGGGACATTTAACAACCAGGCTCCGCTT. This codes for CASGTFNNQAPL. The whole CDR3 region reads CASGTFNNQAPLF.

Comment on this clone: Germline and genes here are mouse. The read finishes 1 residue shy of the CDR3 end, and the germline J gene is used to complete it. This rearrangement joins TRBV19 to TRBJ1-1; unclear D gene. From germline, CDR1 is FNHDT and CDR2 SITEND (reference sequence). The CDR3 consists of 11 residues. V was clipped by 5 bases and J by 4 bases, with 6 bases between them. The CDR3 reads CASRGTTEVFF. The part of the CDR3 DNA that was read is TGTGCCAGCAGGGGCACCACAGAAGTCTTC.

Comments on this clone: Gene labels here are mouse ones. Read coverage stops 1 residue before the CDR3 terminus; the germline J gene supplies the remainder. J is TRBJ1-5 and V is TRBV1; D uncertain. Germline CDR1 is NSQYPW and CDR2 is LRSPGD (reference sequence). V lost 0 bases and J lost 7, with 13 bases in between. This CDR3 comprises 15 residues. The part of the CDR3 DNA that was read is TGCACCTGCAGTGCAGATCGAGGACTGAAGCAGGCTCCGCTT. Encoded protein: CTCSADRGLKQAPL. The full CDR3 protein is CTCSADRGLKQAPLF.

About this clone itself: Gene names follow the mouse nomenclature. The CDR3 end lies 1 residue beyond the end of the read and is filled in from the germline J gene. V is TRBV2 and J is TRBJ2-7; the D is unclear. Germline CDR1 reads LGHNA; CDR2 reads YSYQKL. The length of the CDR3 is 14 residues. Trimming removed 0 bases from V and 0 bases from J, with 6 bases in between. The CDR3 DNA, read in part, is TGTGCCAGCAGCCAAGACAGGATCTCCTATGAACAGTAC. It translates to CASSQDRISYEQY. Given in full, the CDR3 is CASSQDRISYEQYF.

Worth noting for this clone: Gene names refer to mouse genes. Read sequence stops 1 residue before the CDR3 end, and the germline J gene provides the missing end. The chain uses TRBV4 and TRBJ2-1, with TRBD2 matching 12 bases. Germline lookup yields CDR1 LGHDT and CDR2 YNNKQL (reference sequence). Trimming removed 5 bases from V and 1 base from J; junction bases left unmatched: 3. The CDR3 extends over 16 amino acids. The CDR3 protein is CASSKDWGGNYAEQFF. CDR3 DNA (partial): TGTGCCAGCAGCAAGGACTGGGGGGGAAACTATGCTGAGCAGTTC.

With respect to this clone: Gene names and germline match the mouse. The missing CDR3 end, 1 residue past where the read stops, is filled in from the germline J gene. This chain joins TRBV13-2 and TRBJ2-2; D not certain. Germline lookup yields CDR1 NNHNN and CDR2 SYGAGS (reference sequence). The CDR3 totals 14 residues. V was trimmed by 1 base and J by 2 bases, leaving 6 bases between them. The sequenced CDR3 bases are TGTGCCAGCGGTGATAGTCAGAACACCGGGCAGCTCTAC. Translated, it gives CASGDSQNTGQLY. The whole CDR3 sequence is CASGDSQNTGQLYF.

A note on this clone: Each gene name is a mouse one. The missing CDR3 end, 1 residue past where the read stops, is filled in from the germline J gene. The chain links TRBV13-3 to TRBJ2-2, with TRBD2 identical over 11 bases. V lost 5 bases, J lost 4 bases, and 4 bases stayed unmatched. The V gene's germline CDR1 is NNHDY and CDR2 SYVADS. This CDR3 region has 15 residues. CDR3 DNA (partial): TGTGCCAGCAGGCCGGGACTGGGGGCCACCGGGCAGCTCTAC. It is translated as CASRPGLGATGQLY. The whole CDR3 protein is CASRPGLGATGQLYF.

Concerning this clone: Gene names and germline match the mouse. The read terminates 1 residue before the CDR3 end, so the remaining end is supplied by the germline J gene. V gene TRBV29 combines with J gene TRBJ2-1, with D perhaps TRBD1 or TRBD2 (5 bases each). Germline assignment: CDR1 MSHET and CDR2 SYDVDS. CDR3 length: 10 residues. V was shortened by 6 bases and J by 10 bases, with 7 bases between the two germline ends. CDR3 DNA, as far as it was read: TGTGCTAGCAGCCGGGGGGAGCAGTTC. It yields the protein CASSRGEQF. The whole CDR3 protein reads CASSRGEQFF.

Notes on this clone: Gene names are mouse gene names. The read ends 1 residue early relative to the CDR3; the germline J gene fills the gap. The chain has TRBV13-2 and TRBJ1-5, with D possibly matching TRBD1 (6 bases). The CDR3 is 16 residues long. Per the germline V gene, CDR1 is NNHNN and CDR2 is SYGAGS (reference sequence). V shed 1 base and J shed 0 bases, with 11 bases lying between them. Incomplete CDR3 DNA: TGTGCCAGCGGTGATCAGGGGCTCTATAACAACCAGGCTCCGCTT. This translates into CASGDQGLYNNQAPL. The full CDR3 protein reads CASGDQGLYNNQAPLF.

With respect to this clone: Mouse gene names and germline throughout. The read comes to an end 1 residue before the CDR3 does, leaving the germline J gene to fill in the end. The V gene is TRBV2, the J gene TRBJ1-4; 7 bases match TRBD1. In germline, CDR1 is LGHNA, CDR2 YSYQKL. This CDR3 is built from 17 residues. V lost 0 bases to trimming and J lost 5 bases; unmatched junction nucleotides: 9. CDR3 sequence reads: CASSQERSAGGNERLFF. CDR3 DNA, as far as it was read: TGTGCCAGCAGCCAAGAGAGGTCGGCAGGGGGGAACGAAAGATTATTT.

Regarding this clone: The gene names here belong to mouse. Read sequence stops 1 residue before the CDR3 end, and the germline J gene provides the missing end. V and J are TRBV15 and TRBJ1-3; 8 bases align to TRBD1. This CDR3 comprises 15 residues. V trimming: 6 bases; J trimming: 0 bases; junction bases outside the gene matches: 4. In germline, CDR1 is SGHND, CDR2 FRSKSL. The CDR3 sequence is CASRGTGDSGNTLYF. The sequenced part of the CDR3 DNA is TGTGCCAGCAGAGGGACAGGAGATTCTGGAAATACGCTCTAT.

Comment on this clone: All gene names here are mouse names. The sequence runs out 1 residue before the end of the CDR3; the remainder is reconstructed from the germline J gene. This chain connects TRBV31 to TRBJ2-2; TRBD1 agrees at 7 bases. The CDR3 is made up of 15 amino acids. After removal of 0 bases from V and 4 bases from J, the junction contained 5 bases not matched to a gene. Germline CDR1 is GKSSPN and CDR2 is SITVG. Partial CDR3 DNA: TGTGCCTGGAGTCTAGACAGGGAGGCCACCGGGCAGCTCTAC. Translating it yields CAWSLDREATGQLY. The full CDR3 protein reads CAWSLDREATGQLYF.

In regard to this clone: Here the gene names and germline are mouse. The sequenced fragment ends 1 residue before the CDR3 boundary, so the rest is inferred from the germline J gene. Different DNA sequences within this sample yield the same CDR3. The chain uses TRBV3 and TRBJ2-3, with 10 bases that match TRBD2. The CDR3 has 15 residues. Germline V gene data show CDR1 as SNHLY and CDR2 as FYNGKV (reference sequence). J was trimmed by 3 bases and V by 0 bases; bases with no gene match: 0. CDR3 DNA, as far as it was read: TGTGCCAGCAGCTTAGCACTGGGGGGGGCAGAAACGCTGTAT. Protein: CASSLALGGAETLY. The full CDR3 protein is CASSLALGGAETLYF. Full variable domain (missing parts from reference TRBV3 and TRBJ2-3): GPKVLQIPSHQIIDMGQMVTLNCDPVSNHLYFYWYKQILGQQMEFLVNFYNGKVMEKSKLFKDQFSVERPDGSYFTLKIQPTALEDSAVYFCASSLALGGAETLYFGSGTRLTVL.

In the case of this clone: Each gene name is a mouse one. The missing CDR3 end, 1 residue past where the read stops, is filled in from the germline J gene. The V call is TRBV13-1, the J call TRBJ1-3; TRBD1 matches at 10 bases. After removal of 3 bases from V and 3 bases from J, the junction contained 3 bases not matched to a gene. Germline CDR1 reads NSHNY; CDR2 reads SYGAGN. The CDR3 has 15 amino acids. The sequenced CDR3 bases are TGTGCCAGCAGTGGGGACAGGGGTGGTGGAAATACGCTCTAT. This encodes CASSGDRGGGNTLY. The whole CDR3 region reads CASSGDRGGGNTLYF.

This clone was seen a single time. Gene and germline names: mouse. The read terminates 1 residue before the CDR3 end, so the remaining end is supplied by the germline J gene. The chain uses TRBV16 and TRBJ1-2; TRBD1 matches 10 bases. Germline-derived CDR1 and CDR2 are SGHSA and FRNQAP. The CDR3 runs to 14 residues. V was pared by 5 bases and J by 3 bases, with 3 bases of the junction left unmatched. The part of the CDR3 DNA that was read is TGTGCAAGCAGCCCGGGACAGGGGTACTCCGACTACACC. Its translation: CASSPGQGYSDYT. The entire CDR3 is CASSPGQGYSDYTF.

As regards this clone: The gene names given are mouse names. The sequenced CDR3 bases are TGTGCCAGCAAGACAGGGGGAAACTCCGACTACACC. It translates to CASKTGGNSDYT. The entire CDR3 protein reads CASKTGGNSDYTF. V usage is TRBV13-3 and J usage is TRBJ1-2, with 9 bases aligning to TRBD1. Sequencing ends 1 residue short of the CDR3 end; the germline J gene provides the rest. The germline gives CDR1 NNHDY, CDR2 SYVADS. The V segment lost 6 bases and the J segment 1 base; nucleotides outside the gene matches: 1. The CDR3 has 13 residues.

In the case of this clone: Each gene name is a mouse one. The CDR3 goes on 1 residue after the read ends, and that part is filled in from the germline J gene. This rearrangement joins TRBV13-2 to TRBJ2-7, with 8 nucleotides matching TRBD2. The CDR3 is made up of 13 amino acids. Looked up from germline, CDR1 is NNHNN and CDR2 is SYGAGS (reference sequence). V shed 4 bases, J shed 7 bases, and the junction held 7 bases outside the gene matches. The part of the CDR3 DNA that was read is TGTGCCAGCGGTCCCGGGGGGGCGCACGAACAGTAC. Translated: CASGPGGAHEQY. The full CDR3 protein is CASGPGGAHEQYF.

Concerning this clone: Any gene name here is a mouse gene name. The CDR3 is cut off 1 residue early in the read; its end comes from the germline J gene. J is TRBJ2-1 and V is TRBV13-2; weak D call: TRBD2 (6 bases). V lost 2 bases and J 0 bases, leaving 9 bases between the germline ends. The CDR3 extends over 15 amino acids. From germline, CDR1 is NNHNN and CDR2 SYGAGS (reference sequence). This CDR3 reads CASGDGLFNYAEQFF. The sequenced CDR3 bases are TGTGCCAGCGGTGACGGACTGTTTAACTATGCTGAGCAGTTC.

About this clone itself: The gene names here belong to mouse. The read finishes 1 residue shy of the CDR3 end, and the germline J gene is used to complete it. The chain couples TRBV13-1 to TRBJ1-2; possible D gene TRBD1, 6 bases. The CDR3 sequence is 15 residues long. V lost 0 bases to trimming and J lost 4 bases, with 13 bases between them. Germline CDR1 is NSHNY and CDR2 is SYGAGN. CDR3 bases read: TGTGCCAGCAGTGATGCGGGGGGCGGGGGCTCCGACTACACC. Its protein product is CASSDAGGGGSDYT. The CDR3 in full is CASSDAGGGGSDYTF.

As concerns this clone: Gene labels here are mouse ones. The DNA ends 1 residue before the CDR3 does, and the rest of the CDR3 is filled in from the germline J gene. The chain has TRBV13-3 and TRBJ2-7, with D unclear. From germline, CDR1 is NNHDY and CDR2 SYVADS. This CDR3 has 13 amino acids. Trimming removed 9 bases at V and 2 bases at J, with 15 bases between. CDR3 loop: CANPSAKPYEQYF. CDR3 DNA, as far as it was read: TGTGCCAACCCCTCGGCAAAACCCTATGAACAGTAC.

Concerning this clone itself: Germline and genes: mouse. The CDR3 end is not reached by the read, which stops 1 residue before it; the germline J gene fills it in. The V gene is TRBV4, the J gene TRBJ2-4; 7 nucleotides line up with TRBD1. The germline V gene has CDR1 LGHDT and CDR2 YNNKQL (reference sequence). V dropped 5 bases and J dropped 5; count of bases not matched to a gene: 4. The CDR3 totals 13 residues. The covered CDR3 bases are TGTGCCAGCAGCCCGGGACAGAGAAACACCTTGTAC. It specifies CASSPGQRNTLY. The entire CDR3 protein reads CASSPGQRNTLYF.